The T cell receptor beta chain described here comes from a study of shared clonotypes between healthy human individuals. This table comes from immunoSEQ multiplex PCR, and its TCRdb copy is limited to in-frame clones, with some not included. The table lists fewer than 700,000 clones, 85% to 95% of them singletons. In its sample, this clone was seen once. The germline V gene encodes CDR1 SGHNT and CDR2 YENEEA. The germline V and J ends were trimmed by 3 bases and 9 bases, with 15 bases remaining between them. This CDR3 is built from 14 residues. CD8 cells regarded as naive lacked CD45RO, were positively chosen for CCR7, and omitted terminally differentiated effector memory CD45RA+ cells.

The receptor comes from a woman aged 25 to 39 in good health. The sequencing input was naive CD8+ T cells sorted from blood. The chain couples TRBV11-3 to TRBJ2-1; perhaps TRBD2 as D (6 bases). This CDR3 is CASSFSGRHSEQFF. CDR3 nucleotides: TGTGCCAGCAGCTTTAGTGGGAGGCATAGTGAGCAGTTCTTC.